The 24 T cell receptor beta chains reported below all come from one sample, sequenced in a study of cytomegalovirus exposure and HLA in healthy donors. Assay used: immunoSEQ multiplex PCR; TCRdb lists only in-frame clones, some missing. Of 100,000 to 150,000 clones listed, 70% to 90% were seen once; the top ten hold 1.5% to 2%. The sequenced material came from PBMCs. Every receptor here comes from a woman aged 18 to 35 in good health and CMV-seronegative.

The chain joins TRBV28 to TRBJ2-6; D possibly corresponds to TRBD1 (5 bases). Trimming removed 5 bases from V and 2 bases from J, with 10 bases in between. The germline gives CDR1 MDHEN, CDR2 SYDVKM. This CDR3 is 15 amino acids long. The CDR3 protein is CASSLRVAGANVLTF. The CDR3 DNA sequence: TGTGCCAGCAGTCTCAGGGTGGCTGGGGCCAACGTCCTGACTTTC.

This chain links TRBV19 with TRBJ2-1; D not certain. There are 17 residues in the CDR3. V was pared by 1 base and J by 0 bases, with 13 bases between. Per germline, CDR1 LNHDA and CDR2 SQIVND (reference sequence). The CDR3 reads CASSIVPWSSSYNEQFF. In nucleotides, the CDR3 is TGTGCCAGTAGTATAGTCCCGTGGTCCAGCTCCTACAATGAGCAGTTCTTC. The whole variable domain, filled in from reference TRBV19 and TRBJ2-1, reads DGGITQSPKYLFRKEGQNVTLSCEQNLNHDAMYWYRQDPGQGLRLIYYSQIVNDFQKGDIAEGYSVSREKKESFPLTVTSAQKNPTAFYLCASSIVPWSSSYNEQFFGPGTRLTVL.

The rearrangement uses TRBV7-2 and TRBJ1-2; D is unclear. V gave up 5 bases and J gave up 8 bases, with 15 bases separating them. In germline, CDR1 is SGHTA, CDR2 FQGNSA. The CDR3 spans 13 residues. The CDR3 region is CASSPVAARGYTF. In nucleotides, the CDR3 is TGTGCCAGCAGCCCCGTCGCGGCTCGAGGCTACACCTTC.

The rearrangement joins TRBV7-2 to TRBJ2-7; 7 nucleotides line up with TRBD2. The CDR3 is 14 residues long. The germline CDR1 and CDR2 sequences are SGHTA and FQGNSA. Losses at the gene ends were 5 bases for V and 4 bases for J; bases not matched to a gene: 8. This chain's CDR3 is CASSPPRELYEQYF. DNA for the CDR3: TGTGCCAGCAGCCCCCCGCGGGAGCTTTACGAGCAGTACTTC. Full variable domain (rest looked up from reference TRBV7-2 and TRBJ2-7): GAGVSQSPSNKVTEKGKDVELRCDPISGHTALYWYRQSLGQGLEFLIYFQGNSAPDKSGLPSDRFSAERTGGSVSTLTIQRTQQEDSAVYLCASSPPRELYEQYFGPGTRLTVT.

The rearrangement uses TRBV25-1 and TRBJ2-3, with D perhaps TRBD1 (6 bases). The CDR3 runs to 14 residues. The V gene's germline CDR1 is MGHDK and CDR2 SYGVNS. V lost 5 bases, J lost 2 bases, and 11 bases lay in between. CDR3 sequence reads: CASSIVGATDTQYF. The DNA of the CDR3 is TGTGCCAGCAGTATCGTGGGGGCCACAGATACGCAGTATTTT.

The chain employs TRBV4-3 and TRBJ2-7, with D maybe TRBD2 (5 bases). The CDR3 extends over 13 amino acids. From germline, CDR1 is LGHNA and CDR2 YSLEER. The V end was cut by 1 base, the J end by 5 bases, with 9 bases between. CDR3 nucleotides: TGCGCCAGCAGCCAAGGATCCGGGAACGAGCAGTACTTC. It translates to CASSQGSGNEQYF.

Written as DNA, the CDR3 is TGCGCCAGCAGCCAAGATTGGGGACAGGGCTCCTACGAGCAGTACTTC. Residues: CASSQDWGQGSYEQYF. The chain recombines TRBV4-3 with TRBJ2-7, with 9 bases fitting TRBD1. CDR1 and CDR2 from the germline V gene are LGHNA and YSLEER. This CDR3 is 16 amino acids long. After removal of 0 bases from V and 0 bases from J, the junction contained 3 bases not matched to a gene.

CDR3 DNA: TGTGCCAGCAGCTTACACGGAGGGGCAACTAATGAAAAACTGTTTTTT. This sequence encodes CASSLHGGATNEKLFF. The chain carries TRBV11-2 and TRBJ1-4; the D gene is possibly TRBD1 (5 bases). V was trimmed by 2 bases and J by 0 bases, leaving 10 bases between them. CDR1 SGHAT and CDR2 FQNNGV come from the germline V gene. The CDR3 is 16 amino acids.

V gene TRBV7-9 combines with J gene TRBJ2-3; 7 nucleotides match TRBD2. Germline V lookup: CDR1 SEHNR, CDR2 FQNEAQ (reference sequence). The CDR3 extends over 17 amino acids. Trimming took 7 bases from V and 2 from J; bases not matched to a gene: 15. The CDR3 DNA reads TGTGCCAGCATCCCCTCGAGGGGCGGGAGAACCACAGATACGCAGTATTTT. This gives the protein CASIPSRGGRTTDTQYF.

This chain joins TRBV30 and TRBJ2-1, with unresolved D. The CDR3 runs to 13 residues. The germline CDR1 and CDR2 sequences are GTSNPN and SVGIG (reference sequence). Trimming pared 0 bases from V and 9 bases from J, leaving 12 bases between. The DNA for the CDR3 is TGTGCCTGGAGTGTAAGGTCGGCGGTTGAGCAGTTCTTC. This gives the protein CAWSVRSAVEQFF. Supplemented by reference TRBV30 and TRBJ2-1, the full variable domain reads SQTIHQWPATLVQPVGSPLSLECTVEGTSNPNLYWYRQAAGRGLQLLFYSVGIGQISSEVPQNLSASRPQDRQFILSSKKLLLSDSGFYLCAWSVRSAVEQFFGPGTRLTVL.

J is TRBJ1-2 and V is TRBV6-5; D is perhaps TRBD1 (6 bases). CDR1 is MNHEY, CDR2 SVGAGI, per germline. Between the trimmed V and J ends, which lost 2 bases and 8 bases, there was a span of 12 bases. The CDR3 covers 13 residues. Here the CDR3 DNA reads TGTGCCAGCAGTTACGGCAGGGGAAGGGGCTACACCTTC. Its protein is CASSYGRGRGYTF.

The gene calls are TRBV5-1 and TRBJ1-5, with D maybe TRBD1 (5 bases). CDR1 SGHRS and CDR2 YFSETQ come from the germline V gene. CDR3 size: 14 residues. The V end lost 0 bases, the J end lost 4 bases, and 8 bases lay between the germline ends. CDR3 in amino acids: CASSLVGGNQPQHF. The CDR3 DNA reads TGCGCCAGCAGCTTGGTCGGGGGAAATCAGCCCCAGCATTTT.

The chain has TRBV6-6 and TRBJ2-2; no clear D gene. The CDR3 is made up of 16 amino acids. Germline V gene data show CDR1 as MNHNY and CDR2 as SVGAGI (reference sequence). The ends were cut back, 7 bases at V and 2 bases at J, with 17 bases in the middle. CDR3 amino acids: CASNKTPLTNTGELFF. As DNA, the CDR3 is TGTGCCAGCAACAAAACACCCCTTACAAACACCGGGGAGCTGTTTTTT.

The chain couples TRBV19 to TRBJ2-2; 10 bases match TRBD2. Germline V gene sequence: CDR1 LNHDA, CDR2 SQIVND (reference sequence). The CDR3 has 17 residues. Losses at the gene ends were 5 bases for V and 3 bases for J; bases not matched to a gene: 9. The CDR3 reads CASSPPGLAGDTGELFF. The CDR3 coding sequence is TGTGCCAGTAGTCCGCCCGGGCTAGCGGGGGACACCGGGGAGCTGTTTTTT.

This chain joins TRBV5-1 and TRBJ2-5; tentative D call: TRBD2 (7 bases). This CDR3 spans 16 amino acids. V was shortened by 2 bases and J by 1 base, with 15 bases between the two germline ends. Germline assignment: CDR1 SGHRS and CDR2 YFSETQ. The CDR3 spells CASSFNRRGPQETQYF. CDR3 coding DNA: TGCGCCAGCAGCTTTAATCGGCGGGGGCCCCAAGAGACCCAGTACTTC.

The table lists this clone with a count of one. This chain's CDR3 is CASSLGAGTRGYEQYF. The CDR3 DNA is TGTGCCAGCAGCTTGGGAGCCGGGACTAGGGGTTACGAGCAGTACTTC. The chain combines TRBV5-4 with TRBJ2-7, with TRBD2 matching 8 bases. Germline V gene sequence: CDR1 SGHNT, CDR2 YYREEE (reference sequence). The CDR3 is made up of 16 amino acids. V was clipped by 0 bases and J by 4 bases; unmatched bases: 9.

The V call is TRBV27, the J call TRBJ2-6; D possibly corresponds to TRBD1 (7 bases). The germline V gene has CDR1 MNHEY and CDR2 SMNVEV (reference sequence). Trimming cost V 1 base and J 0 bases, with 22 bases left between them. The length of the CDR3 is 21 residues. The CDR3 sequence: CASSLWAVGGQTSSGANVLTF. The DNA for the CDR3 is TGTGCCAGCAGTTTATGGGCAGTGGGGGGACAGACCAGCTCTGGGGCCAACGTCCTGACTTTC.

This clone was picked up one time. V and J are TRBV29-1 and TRBJ1-2; TRBD1 matches 10 bases. Per germline, CDR1 SQVTM and CDR2 ANQGSEA. The CDR3 spans 13 residues. V was clipped by 6 bases and J by 4 bases; unmatched bases: 5. This CDR3 reads CSVRTGGGYGYTF. CDR3 nucleotides: TGCAGCGTCCGGACAGGGGGTGGCTATGGCTACACCTTC. The complete variable domain, with remaining parts taken from reference TRBV29-1 and TRBJ1-2, reads SAVISQKPSRDICQRGTSLTIQCQVDSQVTMMFWYRQQPGQSLTLIATANQGSEATYESGFVIDKFPISRPNLTFSTLTVSNMSPEDSSIYLCSVRTGGGYGYTFGSGTRLTVV.

The CDR3 coding sequence is TGTGCCAGCAGTTTAGCTCAAGGGGCCTCCCGTTCACCCCTCCACTTT. As protein: CASSLAQGASRSPLHF. The chain has TRBV27 and TRBJ1-6; maybe TRBD1 (5 bases). Trimming took 2 bases from V and 9 from J, leaving 17 bases between them. Germline values: CDR1 MNHEY, CDR2 SMNVEV (reference sequence). The CDR3 is 16 residues long.

This chain connects TRBV27 to TRBJ2-3; tentative D call: TRBD1 (7 bases). CDR1 is MNHEY, CDR2 SMNVEV, per germline (reference sequence). CDR3 length equals 14 residues. Trimming took off 7 bases at V and 2 bases at J, with 13 bases between the two ends. The CDR3 loop reads CASMRDRVTDTQYF. CDR3 bases: TGTGCCAGCATGCGGGACAGAGTCACAGATACGCAGTATTTT.

V usage is TRBV2 and J usage is TRBJ1-5, with TRBD1 as a possible D gene (5 bases). The CDR3 loop spans 14 amino acids. Per germline, CDR1 SNHLY and CDR2 FYNNEI. V was trimmed by 6 bases and J by 0 bases, leaving 9 bases between them. CDR3 in amino acids: CASSLQGSNQPQHF. DNA of the CDR3: TGTGCCAGCAGCCTTCAGGGTAGCAATCAGCCCCAGCATTTT.

The V and J genes are TRBV6-5 and TRBJ2-7; 7 bases line up with TRBD1. V lost 6 bases and J lost 3; bases outside the gene matches: 2. Germline V gene lookup returns CDR1 MNHEY and CDR2 SVGAGI. The CDR3 extends over 12 amino acids. The CDR3 here is CASRQGNYEQYF. CDR3 DNA: TGTGCCAGCAGACAGGGGAACTACGAGCAGTACTTC.

J is TRBJ1-1 and V is TRBV11-3, with D perhaps TRBD1 (6 bases). Per germline, CDR1 SGHNT and CDR2 YENEEA. The V and J ends lost 7 bases and 9 bases respectively, with 15 bases between them. The CDR3 is made up of 12 amino acids. This CDR3 reads CASKSGGLQAFF. The CDR3 DNA is TGTGCCAGCAAGTCCGGGGGGCTACAAGCTTTCTTT.

The chain has TRBV27 and TRBJ2-1; D is undetermined. The CDR3 has 14 amino acids. The V gene's germline CDR1 is MNHEY and CDR2 SMNVEV (reference sequence). Trimming took 3 bases from V and 0 from J, leaving 6 bases between them. CDR3 loop: CASSFMASYNEQFF. The CDR3 DNA follows: TGTGCCAGCAGTTTCATGGCCTCCTACAATGAGCAGTTCTTC.